This TCR beta chain was sequenced during a study of T-cell memory formation after mild COVID-19. Study-wide results and caveats: Clones shrinking from day 15 to 85 showed even CD4/CD8 mixes; later expanders tilted CD4+. There were some responding clones in pre-infection memory, which suggested that cross-reactive memory had joined.

The sample holds a few counts of this clonotype. Its antigen is not identified. One entry per CDR3 protein results from TCRdb running MiXCR on the 5' RACE reads. The sample shows under 250,000 distinct CDR3 sequences, around 9.1% of them seen only once. CDR1 MNHEY and CDR2 SVGAGI come from the germline V gene. CDR3 length: 14 residues. V was shortened by 2 bases and J by 5 bases, with 12 bases between the two germline ends. This receptor was identified in a man between 18 and 29 years old who had mild COVID-19 (a few samples of this study predate the infection). Cell type and time point are not known. J is TRBJ2-5 and V is TRBV6-5; possibly TRBD1 for D (5 bases). The sample consisted of PBMCs or a T cell subset sorted from them (not recorded which). For the CDR3, the DNA is TGTGCCAGCAGTTACGGGGTCAGGGCGGAGACCCAGTACTTC. This sequence encodes CASSYGVRAETQYF.